This T cell receptor (beta chain) was identified in a study of shared clonotypes between healthy human individuals. Looked up from germline, CDR1 is LGHNA and CDR2 is YSLEER. The CDR3 extends over 16 amino acids. The trim removed 5 bases at V and 2 bases at J, leaving 8 bases unmatched. Only one count was recorded for this clone. The CD4+ fraction was divided into a CD45RA+ naive subset and a CD45RA-negative memory subset. Deep level was the assay's run setting. Here immunoSEQ multiplex PCR was the method, and the copy in TCRdb shows in-frame clones only, minus some. Among around 2.3 million clones, about 94% were seen once, and the ten largest hold around 0.13%.

The chain is built from TRBV4-3 and TRBJ2-7, with 11 nucleotides matching TRBD1. This TCR was recovered from a man between 18 and 29 years old in good health. Material for sequencing was naive CD4+ T cells sorted from blood. Subset noted: CD45RA+ positively selected. The CDR3, as DNA: TGCGCCAGCAGCTACACACAGGGACAGGGGGCCTACGAGCAGTACTTC. This sequence encodes CASSYTQGQGAYEQYF.